Following are 2 T cell receptor beta chains from one sample sequenced in a study of CD8 T cells in ankylosing spondylitis. MiXCR was run by TCRdb on the 5' RACE reads, yielding one entry per CDR3 protein. The sample records 30,000 or so distinct CDR3 sequences, 5% to 5.5% being singletons. Sample: blood, either unsorted or a sorted T cell fraction (not recorded which). These receptors were taken from a female donor with ankylosing spondylitis or in good health (not recorded which).

This clonotype was observed many times. The chain uses TRBV9 and TRBJ2-2; D is ambiguous. The V gene's germline CDR1 is SGDLS and CDR2 YYNGEE. The CDR3 has 12 amino acids. V dropped 5 bases and J dropped 6 bases, with 8 bases sitting between them. CDR3 region: CASSVWAGELFF. The CDR3 bases are TGTGCCAGCAGTGTTTGGGCCGGGGAGCTGTTTTTT. Based on the CDR3 plus reference TRBV9 and TRBJ2-2, the full variable domain is DSGVTQTPKHLITATGQRVTLRCSPRSGDLSVYWYQQSLDQGLQFLIQYYNGEERAKGNILERFSAQQFPDLHSELNLSSLELGDSALYFCASSVWAGELFFGEGSRLTVL.

This clonotype was detected many times. The chain combines TRBV9 with TRBJ2-3, with TRBD2 matching over 11 bases. V lost 3 bases to trimming and J lost 2 bases; unmatched junction nucleotides: 8. Germline lookup yields CDR1 SGDLS and CDR2 YYNGEE. This CDR3 comprises 17 residues. The CDR3 loop is CASSETGGLAVTDTQYF. CDR3 sequence (DNA): TGTGCCAGCAGCGAGACAGGGGGACTAGCGGTCACAGATACGCAGTATTTT. Using reference TRBV9 and TRBJ2-3 for the parts outside the CDR3, the full variable domain is DSGVTQTPKHLITATGQRVTLRCSPRSGDLSVYWYQQSLDQGLQFLIQYYNGEERAKGNILERFSAQQFPDLHSELNLSSLELGDSALYFCASSETGGLAVTDTQYFGPGTRLTVL.